The next 15 T cell receptor beta chains were all read from a single sample in a study of blood T cell repertoires in COVID-19. Clones were read by immunoSEQ multiplex PCR, and TCRdb kept only the in-frame ones, dropping some. This sample carries around 250,000 clones, about 82% of them seen once, and the ten largest clones take roughly 2%. The sample comprised PBMCs or T cells enriched from blood (not recorded which). Source of these receptors: a woman between 50 and 59 years old who had recovered from COVID-19.

The rearrangement uses TRBV10-3 and TRBJ1-6; D is uncertain. V gave up 11 bases and J gave up 5 bases, with 10 bases separating them. CDR1 is ENHRY and CDR2 is SYGVKD in the germline V gene. CDR3 size: 12 residues. CDR3 bases: TGTGCCGCCAATACAAATAATTCACCCCTCCACTTT. It specifies CAANTNNSPLHF.

The DNA of the CDR3 is TGTGCCAGTAGTATAGGGTCCCAGGGGGGACTAGAGACCCAGTACTTC. This translates into CASSIGSQGGLETQYF. This sequence joins TRBV19 and TRBJ2-5; a possible D gene is TRBD1 (7 bases). With 1 base removed from V and 4 bases from J, the gap between germline ends came to 16 bases. The germline V gene encodes CDR1 LNHDA and CDR2 SQIVND (reference sequence). The CDR3 has 16 amino acids.

The rearrangement joins TRBV7-9 to TRBJ1-6; TRBD1 might be the D (5 bases). Trimming left V 5 bases short and J 11 bases short, with 22 bases between. Germline lookup yields CDR1 SEHNR and CDR2 FQNEAQ (reference sequence). The CDR3 is 16 residues long. The CDR3 DNA sequence: TGTGCCAGCAGCAGAGGAGGGACGGACCGCCTGGCACCCCTCCACTTT. Protein: CASSRGGTDRLAPLHF.

V and J are TRBV28 and TRBJ2-7; 8 positions agree with TRBD2. The CDR3 consists of 15 residues. V trimming: 2 bases; J trimming: 4 bases; junction bases outside the gene matches: 7. Germline-derived CDR1 and CDR2 are MDHEN and SYDVKM. Here the CDR3 reads CASSLMTSVKYEQYF. The CDR3 bases are TGTGCCAGCAGTTTAATGACTAGCGTTAAATACGAGCAGTACTTC. Full variable domain (missing parts from reference TRBV28 and TRBJ2-7): DVKVTQSSRYLVKRTGEKVFLECVQDMDHENMFWYRQDPGLGLRLIYFSYDVKMKEKGDIPEGYSVSREKKERFSLILESASTNQTSMYLCASSLMTSVKYEQYFGPGTRLTVT.

This clone was seen only a few times. This chain joins TRBV19 and TRBJ2-7, with 8 bases fitting TRBD1. V was pared by 4 bases and J by 8 bases, with 7 bases of the junction left unmatched. Germline CDR1 LNHDA, CDR2 SQIVND (reference sequence). The CDR3 has 13 residues. The CDR3 nucleotides are TGTGCCAGTAGTACGGGGGACAGGCAGCAGCAGTACTTC. This gives the protein CASSTGDRQQQYF.

J is TRBJ2-1 and V is TRBV19; the match to TRBD2 covers 9 bases. The CDR3 extends over 14 amino acids. Germline CDR1 LNHDA, CDR2 SQIVND (reference sequence). After removal of 3 bases from V and 10 bases from J, the junction contained 7 bases not matched to a gene. The CDR3 DNA reads as TGTGCCAGTAGTATGTATAGCCTAGCGGGAGAGCAGTTCTTC. It encodes CASSMYSLAGEQFF.

This clone was seen only once. The chain is built from TRBV4-3 and TRBJ2-2; D is perhaps TRBD2 (7 bases). The ends were cut back, 1 base at V and 4 bases at J, with 16 bases in the middle. The CDR3 length is 17 residues. Looked up from germline, CDR1 is LGHNA and CDR2 is YSLEER. In DNA, the CDR3 is TGCGCCAGCAGCCAAGTCGAGGGGGGGCAGGGCACCGGGGAGCTGTTTTTT. It specifies CASSQVEGGQGTGELFF.

The rearrangement joins TRBV2 to TRBJ2-3; weak D call: TRBD2 (5 bases). CDR1 is SNHLY, CDR2 FYNNEI, per germline. The ends were cut back, 1 base at V and 0 bases at J, with 11 bases in the middle. This CDR3 is built from 16 residues. Written as DNA, the CDR3 is TGTGCCAGCAGTGAAGGTGGCGGGCGAAGCACAGATACGCAGTATTTT. This encodes CASSEGGGRSTDTQYF.

This clone was picked up one time. The chain has TRBV7-3 and TRBJ1-1; TRBD1 matches at 9 bases. In germline, CDR1 is SGHTA, CDR2 FQGTGA. The CDR3 loop spans 16 amino acids. V shed 1 base and J 7 bases; nucleotides not matched to a gene: 10. The CDR3 reads CASSLMSPGQGYEAFF. The CDR3 nucleotides read TGTGCCAGCAGCTTAATGTCTCCGGGACAGGGATATGAAGCTTTCTTT.

The chain has TRBV6-5 and TRBJ2-5; 10 nucleotides line up with TRBD1. The germline CDR1 and CDR2 sequences are MNHEY and SVGAGI. J lost 9 bases, V lost 5 bases, and 12 bases had no gene match. CDR3 length equals 15 residues. The CDR3 protein is CASSPPGQGTVSQYF. CDR3 DNA sequence: TGTGCCAGCAGTCCGCCGGGACAGGGGACCGTGTCCCAGTACTTC.

The chain uses TRBV30 and TRBJ2-3, with TRBD1 matching 7 bases. J lost 2 bases, V lost 3 bases, and 5 bases had no gene match. Germline CDR1 and CDR2: GTSNPN and SVGIG (reference sequence). The length of the CDR3 is 14 residues. CDR3: CAWSGQEITDTQYF. CDR3 sequence (DNA): TGTGCCTGGAGCGGACAGGAAATCACAGATACGCAGTATTTT.

The rearrangement uses TRBV5-4 and TRBJ2-7, with D maybe TRBD2 (5 bases). Looked up from germline, CDR1 is SGHNT and CDR2 is YYREEE (reference sequence). The V and J ends lost 3 bases and 0 bases respectively, with 16 bases between them. This CDR3 contains 16 residues. In DNA form, the CDR3 reads TGTGCCAGCAGCTCGGAGGAACTTAGGAGCTCCTACGAGCAGTACTTC. Translating it yields CASSSEELRSSYEQYF.

The rearrangement links TRBV5-1 to TRBJ2-7; D is possibly TRBD1 (6 bases). Trimming took 4 bases from V and 6 from J, leaving 23 bases between them. Germline V gives CDR1 SGHRS, CDR2 YFSETQ. This CDR3 contains 16 residues. CDR3 sequence reads: CASSAYREAPTLEQYF. The CDR3 coding sequence is TGCGCCAGCAGCGCGTACAGGGAAGCCCCCACCCTCGAGCAGTACTTC.

This chain connects TRBV2 to TRBJ2-1; D gene ambiguous. Per germline, CDR1 SNHLY and CDR2 FYNNEI. V was trimmed by 3 bases and J by 5 bases, leaving 5 bases between them. There are 12 residues in the CDR3. In nucleotides, the CDR3 is TGTGCCAGCAGTGACCCTAACAATGAGCAGTTCTTC. It codes for CASSDPNNEQFF.

The chain joins TRBV7-9 to TRBJ1-3, with D perhaps TRBD1 (5 bases). Trimming removed 5 bases from V and 1 base from J, with 15 bases in between. CDR1 is SEHNR and CDR2 is FQNEAQ in the germline V gene (reference sequence). This CDR3 contains 16 residues. The CDR3 DNA sequence: TGTGCCAGCAGCCCAGTAGACAGTTCGTCTGGAAACACCATATATTTT. It yields the protein CASSPVDSSSGNTIYF.